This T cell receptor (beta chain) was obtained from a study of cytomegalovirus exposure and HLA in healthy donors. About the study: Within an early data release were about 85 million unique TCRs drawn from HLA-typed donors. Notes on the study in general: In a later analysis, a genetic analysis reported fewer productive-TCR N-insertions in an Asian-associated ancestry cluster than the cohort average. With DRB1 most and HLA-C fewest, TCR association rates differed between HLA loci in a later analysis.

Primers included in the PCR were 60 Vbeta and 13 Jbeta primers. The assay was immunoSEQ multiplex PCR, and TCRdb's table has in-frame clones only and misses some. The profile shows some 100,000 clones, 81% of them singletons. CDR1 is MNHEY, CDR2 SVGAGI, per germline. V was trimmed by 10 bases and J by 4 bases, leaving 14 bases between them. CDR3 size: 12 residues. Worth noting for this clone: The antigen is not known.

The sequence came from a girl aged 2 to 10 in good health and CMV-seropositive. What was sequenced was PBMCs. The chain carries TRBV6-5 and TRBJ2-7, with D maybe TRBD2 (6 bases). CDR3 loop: CATRDSTYEQYF. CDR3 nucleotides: TGTGCCACTCGGGACTCGACTTACGAGCAGTACTTC.